The 16 T cell receptor beta chains given below trace back to one sample, sequenced in a study of metastatic and nonmetastatic thyroid tumors. Nobody among the patients had been given any treatment before thyroid surgery. TCRdb re-called clones from the PCR reads using MiXCR. The profile shows 15,000 to 20,000 clones, about a quarter of them singletons. Sequenced sample: tumor tissue. These receptor sequences come from a female donor with papillary thyroid cancer or a benign thyroid nodule (not recorded which). Some clones in this sample may be carry-over from other donors' samples.

This clone rates as medium-sized. V and J are TRBV12-3 or TRBV12-4 and TRBJ1-3; no definite D call. Trimming stripped 8 bases from V and 0 bases from J, with 14 bases between. This CDR3 is 15 amino acids long. CDR3 amino acids: CASRPRRYSGNTIYF. The CDR3 region has the DNA TGTGCCAGCCGTCCTAGGAGGTACTCTGGAAACACCATATATTTT.

The V gene is TRBV9, the J gene TRBJ2-7, with TRBD2 matching 7 bases. Per germline, CDR1 SGDLS and CDR2 YYNGEE. Trimming took 1 base from V and 2 from J; bases not matched to a gene: 9. The CDR3 loop spans 16 amino acids. The CDR3 DNA reads as TGTGCCAGCAGCGTAATGGGGACTACCGGACCCTACGAGCAGTACTTC. It translates to CASSVMGTTGPYEQYF.

This clone was observed many times. The chain couples TRBV5-1 to TRBJ1-1, with D perhaps TRBD1 (6 bases). CDR3 size: 14 residues. Trimming removed 2 bases at V and 1 base at J, with 9 bases between. Per germline, CDR1 SGHRS and CDR2 YFSETQ. In nucleotides, the CDR3 is TGCGCCAGCAGCTTCACAGGGCAGAACACTGAAGCTTTCTTT. Translating it yields CASSFTGQNTEAFF.

V usage is TRBV28 and J usage is TRBJ2-7, with 8 bases matching TRBD1. Germline V gives CDR1 MDHEN, CDR2 SYDVKM. The CDR3 totals 15 residues. Unmatched junction bases numbered 3, after V lost 1 base and J lost 1 base. CDR3 residues: CASSLYWTGSYEQYF. In DNA, the CDR3 is TGTGCCAGCAGTTTATACTGGACAGGGTCCTACGAGCAGTACTTC.

This clone showed up many times. This sample also contains other DNA sequences that code for the same CDR3. The chain joins TRBV20-1 to TRBJ2-7; D gene unclear. Germline CDR1 DFQATT, CDR2 SNEGSKA (reference sequence). V was shortened by 0 bases and J by 5 bases, with 11 bases between the two germline ends. The CDR3 totals 13 residues. The CDR3: CSARDVGLDEQYF. As DNA, the CDR3 is TGCAGTGCTAGAGATGTGGGATTAGACGAGCAGTACTTC.

By frequency in the sample, this clone is medium-sized (0.01 to 0.1%). The V and J genes are TRBV19 and TRBJ1-6; 8 nucleotides align to TRBD1. This CDR3 region has 15 residues. J was trimmed by 8 bases and V by 5 bases; bases with no gene match: 8. Germline V gene sequence: CDR1 LNHDA, CDR2 SQIVND (reference sequence). For the CDR3, the DNA is TGTGCCAGTAGTGGTAGACAGGGGTGGGATTCACCCCTCCACTTT. Amino acid sequence: CASSGRQGWDSPLHF.

The chain uses TRBV7-9 and TRBJ2-1, with TRBD1 matching 7 bases. This CDR3 is built from 12 residues. Germline loops: CDR1 SEHNR, CDR2 FQNEAQ (reference sequence). Losses at the gene ends were 1 base for V and 10 bases for J; bases not matched to a gene: 1. The DNA for the CDR3 is TGTGCCAGCAGCTTAGGGGACAGAGAGCAGTTCTTC. Translation gives CASSLGDREQFF.

The chain combines TRBV6-2 or TRBV6-3 with TRBJ2-2; D not resolved. This CDR3 region has 14 residues. Trimming took off 4 bases at V and 0 bases at J, with 6 bases between the two ends. The V gene's germline CDR1 is MNHEY and CDR2 SVGEGT. As DNA, the CDR3 is TGTGCCAGCAGTTCCGAGGCGAACACCGGGGAGCTGTTTTTT. It yields the protein CASSSEANTGELFF.

By proportion, this clone is medium-sized. The chain has TRBV6-5 and TRBJ1-5; the D gene is possibly TRBD1 (6 bases). Trimming took 0 bases from V and 3 from J, leaving 15 bases between them. The CDR3 consists of 17 residues. Germline V CDR1 and CDR2: MNHEY, SVGAGI. CDR3 in DNA: TGTGCCAGCAGTTACTCTCGGCCGACAGGATACAATCAGCCCCAGCATTTT. As protein: CASSYSRPTGYNQPQHF.

A few counts support this clone. The chain is built from TRBV19 and TRBJ2-7, with D uncertain. Trimming cost V 3 bases and J 5 bases, with 14 bases left between them. The CDR3 has 14 residues. Germline lookup yields CDR1 LNHDA and CDR2 SQIVND (reference sequence). The CDR3 DNA reads TGTGCCAGTAGTATGCAGTACCAACTCAACGAGCAGTACTTC. Its protein is CASSMQYQLNEQYF.

This clone was seen repeatedly, ten times or more. In the same sample, other DNA sequences code for this CDR3. This sequence joins TRBV7-9 and TRBJ2-6; D remains ambiguous. CDR1 and CDR2 (germline): SEHNR, FQNEAQ (reference sequence). The V gene lost 5 bases and the J gene lost 4 bases, with 9 bases spanning the gap. The CDR3 is made up of 14 amino acids. CDR3 nucleotide sequence: TGTGCCAGCAGCCACGGATCGGGGGCCAACGTCCTGACTTTC. The encoded protein is CASSHGSGANVLTF.

This clone was detected many times. The chain carries TRBV19 and TRBJ1-5, with 7 bases matching TRBD1. The CDR3 runs 15 residues. Germline V gives CDR1 LNHDA, CDR2 SQIVND (reference sequence). Germline trimming cut 4 bases from V and 7 bases from J; bases unmatched to any gene: 10. The CDR3 loop reads CASSTTLGQEQPQHF. The CDR3 nucleotides are TGTGCCAGTAGTACAACCCTCGGACAGGAGCAGCCCCAGCATTTT.

In this sample, this clone turned up many times. CDR3 protein: CASSRRVTLEQYF. The CDR3 coding sequence is TGTGCCAGCAGCCGCAGGGTAACCCTCGAGCAGTACTTC. The chain combines TRBV7-6 with TRBJ2-7, with D perhaps TRBD1 (5 bases). The germline V and J ends were trimmed by 5 bases and 6 bases, with 14 bases remaining between them. Germline V gene data show CDR1 as SGHVS and CDR2 as FNYEAQ. The CDR3 runs 13 residues.

By share, this clone ranks as medium-sized. The chain combines TRBV28 with TRBJ1-1; D ambiguous. Trimming stripped 3 bases from V and 0 bases from J, with 11 bases between. This CDR3 is 15 amino acids long. Germline CDR1 and CDR2: MDHEN and SYDVKM. The CDR3 spells CASSFNEALNTEAFF. The CDR3 DNA follows: TGTGCCAGCAGTTTCAACGAAGCCCTGAACACTGAAGCTTTCTTT.

This clone is categorized as medium-sized (0.01 to 0.1%). The chain has TRBV6-2 or TRBV6-3 and TRBJ1-2, with D perhaps matching TRBD1 (5 bases). V was pared by 5 bases and J by 3 bases, with 13 bases between. CDR1 and CDR2 from the germline V gene are MNHEY and SVGEGT. The length of the CDR3 is 14 residues. The chain's CDR3 is CASSGAQGYYGYTF. CDR3 sequence (DNA): TGTGCCAGCAGTGGGGCTCAGGGATACTATGGCTACACCTTC.

This clone occurred a few times. The chain links TRBV12-3 or TRBV12-4 to TRBJ2-3, with D uncertain. The V gene lost 0 bases and the J gene lost 0 bases, with 10 bases spanning the gap. The CDR3 has 16 residues. CDR3 in amino acids: CASSLAGRTSTDTQYF. For the CDR3, the DNA is TGTGCCAGCAGTTTAGCCGGCCGAACTAGCACAGATACGCAGTATTTT.